These 20 T cell receptor beta chains share one sample of origin, sequenced in a study of blood T cell repertoires in COVID-19. Sequencing used immunoSEQ multiplex PCR; TCRdb keeps in-frame clones, though not all of them. Of tens of thousands of clones in the sample, around 81% were seen once. The source material was peripheral blood. All receptors come from a woman between 65 and 79 years old with acute or convalescent COVID-19.

This chain links TRBV5-1 with TRBJ1-1; 7 bases align to TRBD1. V was pared by 4 bases and J by 7 bases, with 19 bases of the junction left unmatched. This CDR3 is 17 amino acids long. The germline CDR1 and CDR2 sequences are SGHRS and YFSETQ. In DNA, the CDR3 is TGCGCCAGCAGCGGAACGACCGGGACAGTGGATTTAATTGAAGCTTTCTTT. It yields the protein CASSGTTGTVDLIEAFF.

The sample holds one count of this clone. The chain joins TRBV5-6 to TRBJ2-1, with D maybe TRBD1 (5 bases). This CDR3 comprises 15 residues. Germline assignment: CDR1 SGHDT and CDR2 YYEEEE. V gave up 2 bases and J gave up 8 bases, with 17 bases separating them. CDR3 sequence (DNA): TGTGCCAGCAGCTTTCGGTTGTCAGGGATCGATGAGCAGTTCTTC. It yields the protein CASSFRLSGIDEQFF.

This chain uses TRBV5-1 with TRBJ1-4, with 10 bases that match TRBD1. In germline, CDR1 is SGHRS, CDR2 YFSETQ. With V trimmed by 6 bases and J by 8 bases, 7 bases remained unmatched. This CDR3 has 14 residues. The CDR3 DNA sequence: TGCGCCAGCAACCCGGGGACAGGGGAGGAAAAACTGTTTTTT. It specifies CASNPGTGEEKLFF.

This clone was recorded only once. The V call is TRBV11-3, the J call TRBJ2-7; maybe TRBD2 (7 bases). The CDR3 has 15 amino acids. CDR1 and CDR2 (germline): SGHNT, YENEEA. Trimming took 4 bases from V and 4 from J, leaving 17 bases between them. In DNA form, the CDR3 reads TGTGCCAGCAGCTCTAGAAGGGGGGGGCGGTACGAGCAGTACTTC. This codes for CASSSRRGGRYEQYF.

This chain links TRBV7-2 with TRBJ1-2, with unresolved D. Germline V gene sequence: CDR1 SGHTA, CDR2 FQGNSA. CDR3 length: 15 residues. The germline V and J ends were trimmed by 2 bases and 3 bases, with 13 bases remaining between them. CDR3 sequence reads: CASSLTTIADYGYTF. CDR3 sequence (DNA): TGTGCCAGCAGCTTAACGACCATAGCGGACTATGGCTACACCTTC.

This clone is labeled medium-sized. An end of the junction does not agree with germline; a read error may underlie this. The rearrangement links TRBV7-7 to TRBJ1-4; no clear D. This CDR3 contains 14 residues. Germline V lookup: CDR1 SSHAT, CDR2 FNYEAQ (reference sequence). CDR3 amino acids: CASRPVTTNEKLFF. The CDR3 nucleotides read TGTGCTAGCAGGCCGGTTACAACTAATGAAAAACTGTTTTTT.

The genes are TRBV18 and TRBJ1-5; D ambiguous. The CDR3 runs to 15 residues. Between the trimmed V and J ends, which lost 2 bases and 4 bases, there was a span of 12 bases. CDR1 and CDR2 from the germline V gene are KGHSH and LQKENI. The CDR3 DNA reads TGTGCCAGCTCACCAGTGAGCGGGATGAATCAGCCCCAGCATTTT. Protein product: CASSPVSGMNQPQHF.

This sequence joins TRBV5-1 and TRBJ2-7; 12 positions match TRBD1. The CDR3 is 16 amino acids. The V segment lost 2 bases and the J segment 5 bases; nucleotides outside the gene matches: 8. The germline V gene encodes CDR1 SGHRS and CDR2 YFSETQ. The CDR3 loop reads CASSFTGTGGIDEQYF. The CDR3 nucleotides read TGCGCCAGCAGCTTTACAGGGACAGGGGGCATCGACGAGCAGTACTTC. Looking up the rest from reference TRBV5-1 and TRBJ2-7 gives the full variable domain: KAGVTQTPRYLIKTRGQQVTLSCSPISGHRSVSWYQQTPGQGLQFLFEYFSETQRNKGNFPGRFSGRQFSNSRSEMNVSTLELGDSALYLCASSFTGTGGIDEQYFGPGTRLTVT.

This clone has more than one count but fewer than ten. The chain carries TRBV6-5 and TRBJ2-1; 9 bases map to TRBD2. This CDR3 spans 15 amino acids. After removal of 9 bases from V and 6 bases from J, the junction contained 12 bases not matched to a gene. CDR1 is MNHEY and CDR2 is SVGAGI in the germline V gene. For the CDR3, the DNA is TGTGCCAGTTCAACCGGGACTAGCAGATCCAATGAGCAGTTCTTC. Amino acids: CASSTGTSRSNEQFF.

The rearrangement uses TRBV6-5 and TRBJ1-2; D is unclear. Germline values: CDR1 MNHEY, CDR2 SVGAGI. The V and J ends lost 0 bases and 2 bases respectively, with 7 bases between them. There are 14 residues in the CDR3. The CDR3 loop is CASSYSGRNYGYTF. The CDR3, as DNA: TGTGCCAGCAGTTACTCGGGCAGAAACTATGGCTACACCTTC.

The sample holds a few counts of this clone. The chain employs TRBV11-2 and TRBJ1-6; maybe TRBD1 (5 bases). Trimming left V 7 bases short and J 7 bases short, with 17 bases between. Germline V gene sequence: CDR1 SGHAT, CDR2 FQNNGV. This CDR3 contains 15 residues. As DNA, the CDR3 is TGTGCCAGCACCCATTTGCGGGGGATGAATTCACCCCTCCACTTT. This translates into CASTHLRGMNSPLHF.

The chain links TRBV4-1 to TRBJ1-5; 10 nucleotides line up with TRBD1. The CDR3 contains 18 residues. Per the germline V gene, CDR1 is MGHRA and CDR2 is YSYEKL. V lost 4 bases and J lost 6; bases outside the gene matches: 15. The CDR3 nucleotides are TGCGCCAGCAGCCGAACCGGAGGAGGGACAGGGGCCGGTCAGCCCCAGCATTTT. Its translation is CASSRTGGGTGAGQPQHF.

J is TRBJ1-3 and V is TRBV2, with D unclear. The CDR3 consists of 13 residues. V lost 4 bases and J lost 0, with 4 bases in between. Germline CDR1 reads SNHLY; CDR2 reads FYNNEI. This chain's CDR3 is CASSVSSGNTIYF. The CDR3 DNA reads as TGTGCCAGCAGTGTATCCTCTGGAAACACCATATATTTT.

The gene calls are TRBV5-1 and TRBJ1-1; the match to TRBD1 covers 7 bases. In germline, CDR1 is SGHRS, CDR2 YFSETQ. The length of the CDR3 is 14 residues. The V gene end was trimmed by 0 bases and the J gene end by 5 bases; junction bases not matched to a gene: 4. The chain's CDR3 is CASSLETGRTEAFF. Written as DNA, the CDR3 is TGCGCCAGCAGCTTGGAGACAGGGCGGACTGAAGCTTTCTTT.

The rearrangement links TRBV5-1 to TRBJ2-5; D might be TRBD2 (7 bases). CDR1 SGHRS and CDR2 YFSETQ come from the germline V gene. The germline V and J ends were trimmed by 0 bases and 5 bases, with 11 bases remaining between them. The CDR3 is made up of 14 amino acids. Here the CDR3 reads CASSLGGGRETQYF. CDR3 bases: TGCGCCAGCAGCTTGGGCGGGGGCCGGGAGACCCAGTACTTC.

This clone was seen only once. This sequence joins TRBV6-5 and TRBJ1-4, with TRBD1 matching over 9 bases. The CDR3 extends over 14 amino acids. The germline V gene has CDR1 MNHEY and CDR2 SVGAGI. J gave up 6 bases and V 5 bases, and 4 bases lay outside the gene matches. CDR3 coding DNA: TGTGCCAGCAGTCACGGGACAGGGTATGAAAAACTGTTTTTT. Translation gives CASSHGTGYEKLFF.

This chain links TRBV11-2 with TRBJ2-7; 13 positions match TRBD2. V was clipped by 1 base and J by 8 bases; unmatched bases: 5. CDR1 is SGHAT and CDR2 is FQNNGV in the germline V gene. The CDR3 consists of 15 residues. CDR3 amino acids: CASSLGLAGGRKQYF. DNA of the CDR3: TGTGCCAGCAGCTTAGGACTAGCGGGGGGAAGGAAGCAGTACTTC.

The J gene is TRBJ1-4, the V gene TRBV19, with no clear D. Per germline, CDR1 LNHDA and CDR2 SQIVND (reference sequence). The CDR3 runs to 17 residues. V dropped 5 bases and J dropped 5 bases, with 21 bases sitting between them. The CDR3 sequence: CASSSPAGGVRNEKLFF. The CDR3 nucleotides are TGTGCCAGTAGTTCCCCCGCCGGCGGGGTGCGCAATGAAAAACTGTTTTTT.

This chain links TRBV5-1 with TRBJ2-1; 10 positions match TRBD1. V shed 4 bases and J 3 bases; nucleotides not matched to a gene: 10. Germline-derived CDR1 and CDR2 are SGHRS and YFSETQ. The CDR3 is made up of 17 amino acids. CDR3 protein: CASSPPPGDRGYNEQFF. The CDR3 nucleotides are TGCGCCAGCAGCCCCCCTCCCGGGGACAGGGGCTACAATGAGCAGTTCTTC.

The J gene is TRBJ1-2, the V gene TRBV4-1, with 7 bases fitting TRBD1. Germline-derived CDR1 and CDR2 are MGHRA and YSYEKL. The ends lost 3 bases at V and 4 bases at J; junction bases unmatched: 11. The CDR3 totals 16 residues. The CDR3 is CASSQTPTQGIYGYTF. The CDR3 nucleotides read TGCGCCAGCAGCCAGACCCCAACACAGGGGATCTATGGCTACACCTTC.